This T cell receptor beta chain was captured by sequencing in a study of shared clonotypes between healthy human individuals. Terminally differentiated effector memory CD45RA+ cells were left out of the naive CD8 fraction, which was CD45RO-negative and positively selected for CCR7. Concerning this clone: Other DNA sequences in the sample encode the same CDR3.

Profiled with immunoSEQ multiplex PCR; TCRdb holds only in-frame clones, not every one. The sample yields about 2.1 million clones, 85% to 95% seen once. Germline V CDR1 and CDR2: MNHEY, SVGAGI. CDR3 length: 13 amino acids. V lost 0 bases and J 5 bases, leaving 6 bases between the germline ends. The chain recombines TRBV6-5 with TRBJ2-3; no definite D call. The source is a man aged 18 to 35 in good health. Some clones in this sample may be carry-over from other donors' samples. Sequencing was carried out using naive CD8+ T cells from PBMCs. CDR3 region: CASSYSRIDTQYF. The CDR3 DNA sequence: TGTGCCAGCAGTTACTCTAGGATAGATACGCAGTATTTT.